This T cell receptor (beta chain) originates from a study of monozygotic twins with inflammatory bowel disease. General study findings and limits: The sharing of clonotypes with others was lower in IBD patients than in healthy twins, especially with disease activity. The analysis did not separate different T cell subtypes. The study supported no single strong signal or clonotype linked to IBD.

The quantity of total RNA per TCR library was around 3,600 ng. TCRdb re-called the 5' RACE reads, yielding one record per CDR3 amino acid sequence without DNA. This table holds under 150,000 distinct CDR3 sequences. In the case of this clonotype: Antigen unknown.

The CDR3 is made up of 15 amino acids. CDR1 GTSNPN and CDR2 SVGIG come from the germline V gene (reference sequence). The V call is TRBV30, the J call TRBJ1-6; TCRdb picks TRBD1, but there is no DNA to check that call. This receptor was taken from a human donor with ulcerative colitis or Crohn's disease, or a healthy co-twin of an affected twin (not recorded which). The sample taken for sequencing was blood. The CDR3 protein is CARKTGDVYNSPLHF.